This T cell receptor beta chain was retrieved from a study of cytomegalovirus exposure and HLA in healthy donors. There are 15 residues in the CDR3. The V and J ends lost 2 bases and 1 base respectively, with 13 bases between them. Germline V CDR1 and CDR2: SGHNT, YYREEE (reference sequence). Use of 60 Vbeta and 13 Jbeta primers characterized the PCR. The data were produced by immunoSEQ multiplex PCR, yet TCRdb's version contains in-frame clones alone and is incomplete. This table has roughly 140,000 clones, around four fifths appearing once. The receptor was isolated from a boy younger than 10 in good health and CMV-seronegative. V usage is TRBV5-4 and J usage is TRBJ2-7; tentative D call: TRBD2 (6 bases). Sequencing was performed on PBMCs. The CDR3 reads CASSFRGKGSYEQYF. CDR3 in DNA: TGTGCCAGCAGCTTTCGCGGGAAGGGATCCTACGAGCAGTACTTC.